These T cell receptor beta chains were read from a single sample in a study of tissue T cells after allogeneic stem cell transplantation. Clones were sequenced by immunoSEQ multiplex PCR, and TCRdb holds only the in-frame ones, with some missing. Here the sample spans about 26,000 clones, about 90% being singletons. This material consisted of blood, taken before transplantation. These receptors all come from a male donor aged 60 or over who later had graft-versus-host disease after an allogeneic stem cell transplant. CDR3s include the opening cysteine and the closing phenylalanine or tryptophan. The order of the fields is V gene, J gene, CDR3 protein.

TRBV5-5,TRBJ1-2,CASSLGGERGYTF
TRBV3-1/TRBV3-2,TRBJ2-2,CASSHTSGGAMVGELFF
TRBV19,TRBJ2-1,CASEQGRNEQFF
TRBV5-4,TRBJ1-3,CASSPDRGYGNTIYF
TRBV11-2,TRBJ1-2,CASSLGRAGYTF
TRBV18,TRBJ1-1,CASSPIQVGGARLNTEAFF
TRBV9,TRBJ1-2,CASSALVGYTF
TRBV18,TRBJ1-2,CASSPTPGPLSKVYGYTF
TRBV11-3,TRBJ2-1,CASSTGDFYNEQFF
TRBV30,TRBJ1-4,CAWSSIRNEKLFF
TRBV9,TRBJ2-2,CASSVGEGRELFF
TRBV10-1,TRBJ1-3,CATRRDNSGNTIYF
TRBV30,TRBJ2-1,CAWSVGLAGINEQFF
TRBV18,TRBJ1-2,CASSPLGGHGYTF
TRBV18,TRBJ1-6,CASSVKGAVGSPLHF
TRBV20-1,TRBJ1-4,CSARGGEKLFF
TRBV5-1,TRBJ1-2,CASSLDSIYGYTF
TRBV7-9,TRBJ2-2,CASSPPDREELFF
TRBV5-4,TRBJ2-7,CASSLGTERESYEQYF
TRBV15,TRBJ1-6,CATSSGALFNSPLHF
TRBV4-1,TRBJ1-3,CASSQERGAGNTIYF
TRBV3-1/TRBV3-2,TRBJ1-2,CASSHRPARQYGYTF
TRBV19,TRBJ1-6,CASKGTVNSPLHF
TRBV7-7,TRBJ2-7,CASSLGSAGGSYEQYF
TRBV19,TRBJ1-5,CASMVDRGGQPQHF
TRBV3-1/TRBV3-2,TRBJ1-2,CASSRIANYGYTF
TRBV5-6,TRBJ1-2,CASSQRGVSYGYTF
TRBV3-1/TRBV3-2,TRBJ1-2,CASSQDHGQGFGYTF
TRBV7-2,TRBJ1-6,CASSLEGTPLHF
TRBV24-1,TRBJ2-1,CATNQRGQGAHEQFF
TRBV5-1,TRBJ1-4,CASSSTGVDEKLFF
TRBV3-1/TRBV3-2,TRBJ1-4,CASQRTGGRNEKLFF
TRBV3-1/TRBV3-2,TRBJ2-3,CASSQADTQYF
TRBV24-1,TRBJ1-3,CATSVPNTIYF
TRBV19,TRBJ1-2,CASSSARGLNYGYTF
TRBV6-5,TRBJ1-3,CASSYSPGAGNTIYF
TRBV6-4,TRBJ1-4,CASSGTENEKLFF
TRBV6-5,TRBJ1-3,CASRPGQGDTIYF
TRBV3-1/TRBV3-2,TRBJ1-6,CASQWTGNSPLHF
TRBV6-5,TRBJ1-1,CASTGGGRTEAFF
TRBV3-1/TRBV3-2,TRBJ2-7,CASSPRKLAGAREQYF
TRBV5-1,TRBJ2-5,CASSLLISQETQYF
TRBV6-5,TRBJ1-6,CASNYRNSPLHF
TRBV5-1,TRBJ2-2,CASSLGQGNTGELFF
TRBV4-2,TRBJ2-3,CASSRSVAGSTDTQYF
TRBV4-1,TRBJ2-2,CASSQTPSGRAFSGELFF
TRBV5-1,TRBJ2-1,CASSPGQGAIVNEQFF
TRBV18,TRBJ2-5,CASSARETQYF
TRBV9,TRBJ2-2,CASSVGTPNTGELFF
TRBV6-6,TRBJ2-2,CASTNLAGGSEELFF
TRBV6-6,TRBJ2-1,CASSPGRREASSSSYNEQFF
TRBV9,TRBJ2-1,CASSVAPDYNEQFF
TRBV5-1,TRBJ2-2,CASSAAPGNTGELFF
TRBV10-3,TRBJ1-2,CAISSGTHNYGYTF